This passage covers 30 T cell receptor beta chains from one sample sequenced in a study of regulatory T cells in long-lasting Graves disease. Indicated time point: newly diagnosed GD, antithyroid drugs for less than 3 months. The TCR library was prepared using RNA isolated from PBMCs. Relying on iRepertoire HTBI primers and Arm-PCR of CDR3 regions, the team built TCR beta libraries. TCRdb passed the multiplex PCR reads through MiXCR, listing each CDR3 protein once. In the table there are 380,000 or so distinct CDR3 sequences, around 15% of which are singletons. The sample also formed part of further work on T cells in Graves' hyperthyroidism and ophthalmopathy.

The starting material was peripheral blood mononuclear cells (PBMCs), obtained at new diagnosis, from a patient treated with antithyroid drugs. These receptors came from a woman between 18 and 29 years old with Graves disease.

The rearrangement uses TRBV4-1 and TRBJ2-3; no reliable D call. The V gene lost 3 bases and the J gene lost 5 bases, with 9 bases spanning the gap. Germline values: CDR1 MGHRA, CDR2 YSYEKL. CDR3 length: 13 amino acids. The CDR3: CASSHPWEDTQYF. CDR3 nucleotide sequence: TGCGCCAGCAGCCACCCTTGGGAAGATACGCAGTATTTT.

The V and J genes are TRBV28 and TRBJ1-6; D perhaps matches TRBD1 (5 bases). CDR3 length equals 14 residues. Germline V gives CDR1 MDHEN, CDR2 SYDVKM. Trimming removed 3 bases from V and 9 bases from J, with 12 bases in between. The CDR3 sequence is CASSFTGNPSPLHF. In DNA form, the CDR3 reads TGTGCCAGCAGTTTTACAGGAAACCCTTCACCCCTCCACTTT.

The V and J genes are TRBV24-1 and TRBJ1-2; D not resolved. V was cut by 5 bases and J by 0 bases, with 6 bases left in between. The CDR3 extends over 13 amino acids. Germline V gene data show CDR1 as KGHDR and CDR2 as SFDVKD. CDR3 sequence: CATSGRTNYGYTF. CDR3 nucleotide sequence: TGTGCCACCAGTGGTCGAACTAACTATGGCTACACCTTC.

This clonotype was detected a few times. The V call is TRBV29-1, the J call TRBJ1-1; the match to TRBD1 covers 8 bases. The CDR3 totals 14 residues. In germline, CDR1 is SQVTM, CDR2 ANQGSEA. The J segment lost 0 bases and the V segment lost 7 bases, leaving 7 bases of the junction unmatched. This CDR3 reads CSARGQGVNTEAFF. The CDR3 coding sequence is TGCAGCGCCCGAGGACAGGGCGTGAACACTGAAGCTTTCTTT.

This clonotype was seen a handful of times. The rearrangement links TRBV5-1 to TRBJ2-7, with D uncertain. The CDR3 spans 13 residues. Trimming stripped 0 bases from V and 3 bases from J, with 7 bases between. Germline CDR1 and CDR2: SGHRS and YFSETQ. The CDR3 sequence: CASSLDGNYEQYF. CDR3 DNA: TGCGCCAGCAGCTTGGACGGCAACTACGAGCAGTACTTC.

In its sample, this clonotype was seen a few times. V and J are TRBV4-1 and TRBJ2-4, with TRBD2 as a possible D gene (5 bases). CDR3 length equals 15 residues. The V and J ends lost 1 base and 7 bases respectively, with 14 bases between them. Germline values: CDR1 MGHRA, CDR2 YSYEKL. CDR3 DNA: TGCGCCAGCAGCCAAGTGGGCAGGACTGTGAACATTCAGTACTTC. Translation: CASSQVGRTVNIQYF.

The chain combines TRBV28 with TRBJ2-1; 10 bases agree with TRBD2. The J call may be wrong; the DNA end is better matched by TRBJ2-5. Germline CDR1 is MDHEN and CDR2 is SYDVKM. This CDR3 is 15 amino acids long. In DNA form, the CDR3 reads TGTGCCAGCAGTTCGCAGCGGGGGGGGGTAGAGACCCAGTACTTC. Its protein is CASSSQRGGVETQYF.

Ten or more counts support this clonotype. The V gene is TRBV5-1, the J gene TRBJ1-1, with D possibly TRBD1 on 5 matching bases. Trimming cost V 3 bases and J 4 bases, with 16 bases left between them. Per the germline V gene, CDR1 is SGHRS and CDR2 is YFSETQ. The CDR3 is 15 amino acids. CDR3 in DNA: TGCGCCAGCAGCTCCACCGGGGGGGGAAGCACTGAAGCTTTCTTT. It yields the protein CASSSTGGGSTEAFF. The full variable domain, with the rest looked up from reference TRBV5-1 and TRBJ1-1, is KAGVTQTPRYLIKTRGQQVTLSCSPISGHRSVSWYQQTPGQGLQFLFEYFSETQRNKGNFPGRFSGRQFSNSRSEMNVSTLELGDSALYLCASSSTGGGSTEAFFGQGTRLTVV.

In this sample, this clonotype turned up many times. This chain links TRBV3-1 with TRBJ2-5, with D possibly TRBD2 on 7 matching bases. Germline CDR1 is LGHDT and CDR2 is YNNKEL (reference sequence). This CDR3 spans 15 amino acids. The V end lost 3 bases, the J end lost 2 bases, and 13 bases lay between the germline ends. The CDR3 protein is CASSHSGGRQETQYF. The CDR3 coding sequence is TGTGCCAGCAGCCATTCCGGGGGGCGTCAAGAGACCCAGTACTTC.

This clonotype was counted at least ten times. This chain links TRBV20-1 with TRBJ1-2, with TRBD1 matching 8 bases. V trimming: 4 bases; J trimming: 5 bases; junction bases outside the gene matches: 3. This CDR3 has 12 amino acids. The germline gives CDR1 DFQATT, CDR2 SNEGSKA (reference sequence). This chain's CDR3 is CSATGGRYGYTF. DNA for the CDR3: TGCAGTGCTACAGGGGGCCGATATGGCTACACCTTC.

This clonotype was seen at least ten times. V is TRBV7-3 and J is TRBJ2-2; D is unresolved. The length of the CDR3 is 12 residues. V gave up 7 bases and J gave up 5 bases, with 8 bases separating them. Germline-derived CDR1 and CDR2 are SGHTA and FQGTGA. The CDR3 DNA reads as TGTGCCAGCATGGGTGTGACCGGGGAGCTGTTTTTT. Its translation is CASMGVTGELFF.

This clonotype has ten or more counts. The chain is built from TRBV11-2 and TRBJ2-5; no clear D. CDR1 and CDR2 (germline): SGHAT, FQNNGV. The CDR3 spans 15 residues. V lost 1 base, J lost 1 base, and 10 bases lay in between. CDR3: CASSLGPGFQETQYF. The CDR3 region has the DNA TGTGCCAGCAGCTTAGGTCCCGGGTTCCAAGAGACCCAGTACTTC. Together with reference TRBV11-2 and TRBJ2-5, the CDR3 gives the full variable domain: EAGVAQSPRYKIIEKRQSVAFWCNPISGHATLYWYQQILGQGPKLLIQFQNNGVVDDSQLPKDRFSAERLKGVDSTLKIQPAKLEDSAVYLCASSLGPGFQETQYFGPGTRLLVL.

This clonotype was picked up many times. The V gene is TRBV2, the J gene TRBJ1-5; D is ambiguous. CDR1 and CDR2 from the germline V gene are SNHLY and FYNNEI. The CDR3 is made up of 14 amino acids. V dropped 3 bases and J dropped 2 bases, with 8 bases sitting between them. The CDR3 loop is CASSDTWGNQPQHF. The CDR3 DNA follows: TGTGCCAGCAGTGATACATGGGGCAATCAGCCCCAGCATTTT.

On this clonotype itself: A much larger clonotype is one base distant, so this may be a read error. The V call is TRBV20-1, the J call TRBJ1-1; 7 nucleotides align to TRBD1. Germline V CDR1 and CDR2: DFQATT, SNEGSKA (reference sequence). The CDR3 contains 15 residues. CDR3: CSARDGGTANTEGFF. The CDR3 nucleotides are TGCAGTGCTAGAGACGGGGGGACAGCGAACACTGAAGGTTTCTTT.

This clonotype was counted a single time. This sequence may be a read error, since a much larger clone differs from it by one base. V gene TRBV6-2 or TRBV6-3 combines with J gene TRBJ1-1, with D perhaps matching TRBD1 (5 bases). V was cut by 5 bases and J by 4 bases, with 14 bases left in between. The germline CDR1 and CDR2 sequences are MNHEY and SVGEGT. The CDR3 has 14 amino acids. The DNA for the CDR3 is TGTGCCAGCAGTGGGACCACGCGGGGCACTGAAGCTTTCTTT. Its translation: CASSGTTRGTEAFF.

The chain uses TRBV5-8 and TRBJ2-5; a possible D gene is TRBD2 (6 bases). The length of the CDR3 is 14 residues. Germline V gene lookup returns CDR1 SGHTS and CDR2 YDEGEE. Trimming took 2 bases from V and 3 from J, leaving 11 bases between them. The CDR3 is CASSFFPGEETQYF. The CDR3 bases are TGTGCCAGCAGCTTTTTTCCGGGAGAAGAGACCCAGTACTTC.

The table lists this clonotype with many counts. The rearrangement links TRBV18 to TRBJ1-1; the D is unclear. Looked up from germline, CDR1 is KGHSH and CDR2 is LQKENI. The CDR3 loop spans 13 amino acids. Trimming pared 0 bases from V and 7 bases from J, leaving 9 bases between. The CDR3 sequence: CASSPPGTLEAFF. The DNA for the CDR3 is TGTGCCAGCTCACCACCGGGTACCCTTGAAGCTTTCTTT.

This clonotype was seen many times. The rearrangement uses TRBV10-3 and TRBJ2-1, with D unclear. Per germline, CDR1 ENHRY and CDR2 SYGVKD. There are 13 residues in the CDR3. The V and J ends lost 4 bases and 4 bases respectively, with 8 bases between them. CDR3 sequence: CAISGVQYNEQFF. The CDR3 region has the DNA TGTGCCATCAGTGGGGTCCAATACAATGAGCAGTTCTTC.

The sample holds a few counts of this clonotype. V is TRBV6-1 and J is TRBJ1-6, with no clear D. Germline V CDR1 and CDR2: MNHNS, SASEGT. V was trimmed by 5 bases and J by 6 bases, leaving 8 bases between them. This CDR3 region has 13 residues. The CDR3 loop reads CASSRPVNSPLHF. The CDR3 nucleotides are TGTGCCAGCAGTCGACCCGTTAATTCACCCCTCCACTTT.

This clonotype was recorded a few times. V is TRBV3-1 and J is TRBJ2-1, with TRBD2 identical over 8 bases. Germline CDR1 is LGHDT and CDR2 is YNNKEL (reference sequence). V was pared by 0 bases and J by 4 bases, with 2 bases of the junction left unmatched. The CDR3 is 15 amino acids. The CDR3 protein is CASSQDLAGYNEQFF. Here the CDR3 DNA reads TGTGCCAGCAGCCAAGACCTAGCGGGTTACAATGAGCAGTTCTTC.

This clonotype was seen at least ten times. The chain couples TRBV28 to TRBJ2-7, with 7 bases identical to TRBD1. Unmatched junction bases numbered 7, after V lost 3 bases and J lost 2 bases. The CDR3 length is 15 residues. Germline V lookup: CDR1 MDHEN, CDR2 SYDVKM. The CDR3 DNA reads TGTGCCAGCAGTTTCCTGACAGGGACCGCCTACGAGCAGTACTTC. Translation gives CASSFLTGTAYEQYF.

The J gene is TRBJ2-5, the V gene TRBV30; D gene ambiguous. The CDR3 consists of 15 residues. Germline CDR1 is GTSNPN and CDR2 is SVGIG (reference sequence). The germline V and J ends were trimmed by 0 bases and 4 bases, with 15 bases remaining between them. CDR3 coding DNA: TGTGCCTGGAGTGTATACATGAGGCAGGCAGAGACCCAGTACTTC. As protein: CAWSVYMRQAETQYF.

At least ten counts were recorded for this clonotype. V usage is TRBV20-1 and J usage is TRBJ2-2, with D possibly called TRBD1 or TRBD2 (5 bases each). V was shortened by 1 base and J by 3 bases, with 12 bases between the two germline ends. The CDR3 loop spans 15 amino acids. Germline V gene data show CDR1 as DFQATT and CDR2 as SNEGSKA (reference sequence). This CDR3 reads CSARAREFDTGELFF. The CDR3 DNA is TGCAGTGCTAGAGCCAGGGAGTTCGACACCGGGGAGCTGTTTTTT.

Regarding this clonotype: Being one base from a much bigger clone, this may be a read error. Here the CDR3 omits its conserved ending phenylalanine or tryptophan, so a read error is the likely source. The V gene is TRBV2, the J gene TRBJ2-1; D may correspond to TRBD1 or TRBD2 (7 bases each). Germline V lookup: CDR1 SNHLY, CDR2 FYNNEI. The CDR3 sequence is 14 residues long. With 7 bases removed from V and 6 bases from J, the gap between germline ends came to 16 bases. In DNA form, the CDR3 reads TGTGCCAGCATCAGGGGGGGGGCCGCCAATGAGCAGTTCCTC. Its protein product is CASIRGGAANEQFL.

The chain carries TRBV11-3 and TRBJ2-1, with D tentatively TRBD2 (6 bases). V lost 5 bases to trimming and J lost 8 bases, with 19 bases between them. This CDR3 is 15 amino acids long. CDR1 and CDR2 (germline): SGHNT, YENEEA. The CDR3 spells CASSPITGSPDEQFF. Written as DNA, the CDR3 is TGTGCCAGCAGCCCTATTACCGGGAGCCCCGATGAGCAGTTCTTC.

At least ten counts were recorded for this clonotype. The chain couples TRBV28 to TRBJ2-3; TRBD2 is a possible D gene (5 bases). The V end was cut by 5 bases, the J end by 2 bases, with 14 bases between. The CDR3 sequence is 15 residues long. The germline V gene has CDR1 MDHEN and CDR2 SYDVKM. CDR3 in amino acids: CASSELGRHTDTQYF. CDR3 DNA: TGTGCCAGCAGTGAATTGGGGAGACACACAGATACGCAGTATTTT.

This clonotype was picked up a small number of times. The chain employs TRBV29-1 and TRBJ2-7, with 7 bases matching TRBD1. With V trimmed by 6 bases and J by 2 bases, 10 bases remained unmatched. Germline loops: CDR1 SQVTM, CDR2 ANQGSEA. The CDR3 sequence is 14 residues long. Here the CDR3 reads CSVETGTETYEQYF. The CDR3 nucleotides read TGCAGCGTAGAAACTGGGACAGAGACCTACGAGCAGTACTTC.

This clonotype was found many times. The V and J genes are TRBV28 and TRBJ2-2; D not resolved. Germline CDR1 reads MDHEN; CDR2 reads SYDVKM. This CDR3 spans 12 amino acids. Trimming took 7 bases from V and 0 from J, leaving 3 bases between them. CDR3 nucleotides: TGTGCCAGCAATCCGAACACCGGGGAGCTGTTTTTT. It encodes CASNPNTGELFF.

In its sample, this clonotype was seen many times. This sequence joins TRBV5-1 and TRBJ2-5; 14 positions agree with TRBD2. The CDR3 has 17 amino acids. Per germline, CDR1 SGHRS and CDR2 YFSETQ. Trimming cost V 1 base and J 3 bases; bases outside gene matches: 5. The CDR3 sequence: CASSLLGLAGGKETQYF. The CDR3, as DNA: TGCGCCAGCAGCTTGCTCGGACTAGCGGGGGGTAAAGAGACCCAGTACTTC.

This clonotype was recorded at least ten times. The chain recombines TRBV18 with TRBJ2-7, with D tentatively TRBD2 (5 bases). Trimming took off 5 bases at V and 0 bases at J, with 8 bases between the two ends. This CDR3 has 13 amino acids. CDR1 KGHSH and CDR2 LQKENI come from the germline V gene. The CDR3 loop is CASSTGSSYEQYF. The CDR3 bases are TGTGCCAGCTCAACGGGGAGCTCCTACGAGCAGTACTTC. The variable domain in full, with the rest retrieved from reference TRBV18 and TRBJ2-7, is NAGVMQNPRHLVRRRGQEARLRCSPMKGHSHVYWYRQLPEEGLKFMVYLQKENIIDESGMPKERFSAEFPKEGPSILRIQQVVRGDSAAYFCASSTGSSYEQYFGPGTRLTVT.